A single sample is the source of the 32 T cell receptor beta chains below, sequenced in a study of T cells expressing NK-cell markers. TCRdb re-called the 5' RACE reads, yielding one record per CDR3 amino acid sequence without DNA. The sample's table shows a few hundred thousand distinct CDR3 sequences. The sequencing sample was made of blood T cells: a sorted CD56 or NKG2C T cell subset, CD4+ or CD8+ T cells, or bulk PBMC T cells (not recorded which). These receptors were taken from a man aged 18-75 years in good health.

The chain uses TRBV5-6 and TRBJ2-3; as DNA is missing, the TRBD1 call by TCRdb cannot be tested. Germline CDR1 is SGHDT and CDR2 is YYEEEE. The CDR3 is made up of 14 amino acids. CDR3 protein: CASSSPGRTDTQYF. Supplemented by reference TRBV5-6 and TRBJ2-3, the full variable domain reads DAGVTQSPTHLIKTRGQQVTLRCSPKSGHDTVSWYQQALGQGPQFIFQYYEEEERQRGNFPDRFSGHQFPNYSSELNVNALLLGDSALYLCASSSPGRTDTQYFGPGTRLTVL.

The chain has TRBV6-2 or TRBV6-3 and TRBJ1-1; TCRdb selects TRBD1, and the lack of DNA leaves this call unchecked. The CDR3 has 16 residues. Per germline, CDR1 MNHEY and CDR2 SVGEGT. CDR3 sequence: CASSYPRTHLDTEAFF.

V usage is TRBV20-1 and J usage is TRBJ2-7; checking the TCRdb D call of TRBD1 is not possible without DNA. The CDR3 loop spans 14 amino acids. Germline V lookup: CDR1 DFQATT, CDR2 SNEGSKA (reference sequence). The CDR3 reads CSAQNTGGIYEQYF.

The chain joins TRBV20-1 to TRBJ2-1; TCRdb lists TRBD1, though no DNA is available to test this call. This CDR3 region has 15 residues. The V gene's germline CDR1 is DFQATT and CDR2 SNEGSKA (reference sequence). The CDR3 sequence: CSARTLAGWDNEQFF.

This chain uses TRBV28 with TRBJ1-1; TCRdb names TRBD1, which stays unverified in the absence of DNA. Germline CDR1 reads MDHEN; CDR2 reads SYDVKM. The CDR3 loop spans 14 amino acids. The CDR3 reads CASSRRGKNTEAFF.

The CDR3 reads CASSATSGGAYEQYF. The V call is TRBV5-1, the J call TRBJ2-7; checking the TCRdb D call of TRBD2 is not possible without DNA. The V gene's germline CDR1 is SGHRS and CDR2 YFSETQ. The CDR3 runs to 15 residues.

This chain connects TRBV4-2 to TRBJ1-2; checking the TCRdb D call of TRBD1 is not possible without DNA. The CDR3 is 16 amino acids. Germline CDR1 LGHNA, CDR2 YNFKEQ. The CDR3 sequence: CASSQDQRGGHYGYTF.

The chain's CDR3 is CASSTLVETQYF. The J gene is TRBJ2-5, the V gene TRBV6-6; the D call from TCRdb, TRBD2, cannot be confirmed without DNA. CDR3 length equals 12 residues. Germline V gene data show CDR1 as MNHNY and CDR2 as SVGAGI (reference sequence).

This chain connects TRBV5-1 to TRBJ2-3; TCRdb picks TRBD2, but there is no DNA to check that call. From germline, CDR1 is SGHRS and CDR2 YFSETQ. The CDR3 consists of 15 residues. The CDR3 loop reads CASSSGTLNTDTQYF.

The chain joins TRBV20-1 to TRBJ1-1; without DNA, the TCRdb call of TRBD1 cannot be checked. CDR3 size: 15 residues. Germline values: CDR1 DFQATT, CDR2 SNEGSKA (reference sequence). CDR3 sequence reads: CSATAHRGMNTEAFF.

The chain has TRBV5-1 and TRBJ1-4; absent DNA, TCRdb's TRBD1 call cannot be checked. CDR3 length: 15 residues. Germline-derived CDR1 and CDR2 are SGHRS and YFSETQ. CDR3 sequence reads: CASSLVGGQGKKLFF.

The chain employs TRBV20-1 and TRBJ1-6. The length of the CDR3 is 15 residues. From germline, CDR1 is DFQATT and CDR2 SNEGSKA (reference sequence). The CDR3 protein is CSAWDPSSYNSPLHF.

The gene calls are TRBV6-1 and TRBJ1-3. This CDR3 has 12 residues. Germline V gene lookup returns CDR1 MNHNS and CDR2 SASEGT. The chain's CDR3 is CAIHQTGNTIYF.

This sequence joins TRBV20-1 and TRBJ2-3; the TCRdb call, TRBD2, lacks DNA for checking. This CDR3 region has 15 residues. CDR1 is DFQATT and CDR2 is SNEGSKA in the germline V gene (reference sequence). CDR3 residues: CSASETSDDTDTQYF.

The CDR3 loop reads CASRVRGGVGYTF. The chain couples TRBV6-1 to TRBJ1-2; absent DNA, TCRdb's TRBD1 call cannot be checked. Germline V gives CDR1 MNHNS, CDR2 SASEGT. This CDR3 region has 13 residues.

The chain is built from TRBV27 and TRBJ2-7; the D call from TCRdb, TRBD1, cannot be confirmed without DNA. The germline CDR1 and CDR2 sequences are MNHEY and SMNVEV (reference sequence). The CDR3 runs 16 residues. The CDR3 protein is CASSFFPGQPPYEQYF.

The rearrangement links TRBV7-9 to TRBJ2-1; TCRdb calls TRBD2, which cannot be checked without DNA. The CDR3 extends over 16 amino acids. CDR1 SEHNR and CDR2 FQNEAQ come from the germline V gene (reference sequence). The CDR3 sequence is CASRPRGTSFVNEQFF.

The chain links TRBV3-1 to TRBJ1-5; TCRdb gives TRBD1 as the D gene, but with no DNA this cannot be confirmed. The CDR3 has 17 residues. Germline V gene lookup returns CDR1 LGHDT and CDR2 YNNKEL (reference sequence). The CDR3 loop reads CASSQRGSGVGNQPQHF.

V usage is TRBV5-6 and J usage is TRBJ2-5; TCRdb lists TRBD1, though no DNA is available to test this call. The CDR3 spans 15 residues. Germline CDR1 SGHDT, CDR2 YYEEEE. CDR3 sequence reads: CASSLLAGETETQYF.

J is TRBJ1-5 and V is TRBV29-1; TCRdb returns TRBD1, unconfirmable since there is no DNA. CDR1 and CDR2 (germline): SQVTM, ANQGSEA. There are 16 residues in the CDR3. The CDR3 sequence is CSVGLGGARSNQPQHF.

CDR3 sequence: CASRRGTEAFF. The chain couples TRBV10-1 to TRBJ1-1; TCRdb's D call of TRBD1 is untestable without DNA. Germline assignment: CDR1 WNHNN and CDR2 SYGVQD (reference sequence). CDR3 length: 11 amino acids.

V and J are TRBV4-1 and TRBJ2-5; no DNA is available, so the TRBD2 call from TCRdb remains unchecked. The CDR3 is 15 amino acids. Germline values: CDR1 MGHRA, CDR2 YSYEKL. This CDR3 reads CASRRLAGGRETQYF.

The CDR3 protein is CASSLQRGGREQFF. The J gene is TRBJ2-1, the V gene TRBV7-2; the D call of TRBD2 rests on TCRdb alone, since no DNA is present to check it. Germline V CDR1 and CDR2: SGHTA, FQGNSA. CDR3 length equals 14 residues.

This rearrangement joins TRBV20-1 to TRBJ2-2; TCRdb gives TRBD1 as the D gene, but with no DNA this cannot be confirmed. The length of the CDR3 is 15 residues. The V gene's germline CDR1 is DFQATT and CDR2 SNEGSKA (reference sequence). Here the CDR3 reads CSAASRGLNTGELFF.

The chain recombines TRBV2 with TRBJ1-4; TCRdb reports TRBD1, a call that lacks DNA to check it against. The length of the CDR3 is 12 residues. Per the germline V gene, CDR1 is SNHLY and CDR2 is FYNNEI. CDR3 residues: CASSGTVIKLFF.

This sequence joins TRBV6-5 and TRBJ2-5; no DNA is available, so the TRBD1 call from TCRdb remains unchecked. The CDR3 spans 12 residues. Germline V gives CDR1 MNHEY, CDR2 SVGAGI. The CDR3 protein is CASGQRQETQYF.

This rearrangement joins TRBV12-3 or TRBV12-4 to TRBJ2-3; TCRdb selects TRBD1, and the lack of DNA leaves this call unchecked. This CDR3 has 14 amino acids. CDR3 sequence reads: CASSFQGRTDTQYF.

This chain links TRBV7-2 with TRBJ1-5. Germline CDR1 and CDR2: SGHTA and FQGNSA. CDR3 length equals 17 residues. The CDR3 sequence is CASSLGRGPNSNQPQHF.

CDR3 protein: CASTELAGPWETQYF. This chain uses TRBV11-1 with TRBJ2-5; TCRdb gives TRBD2 as the D gene, but with no DNA this cannot be confirmed. The CDR3 extends over 15 amino acids. CDR1 and CDR2 from the germline V gene are SGHAT and FQDESV (reference sequence).

The rearrangement uses TRBV20-1 and TRBJ1-6. The CDR3 has 13 amino acids. CDR1 is DFQATT, CDR2 SNEGSKA, per germline (reference sequence). The CDR3 sequence is CSARDRTSKPLHF.

This chain uses TRBV11-2 with TRBJ2-3; the TRBD1 assignment by TCRdb is unverifiable without DNA. CDR3 size: 14 residues. The V gene's germline CDR1 is SGHAT and CDR2 FQNNGV. CDR3 region: CASSLSPAIDTQYF.

V usage is TRBV9 and J usage is TRBJ2-5; TCRdb designates TRBD2, a call that cannot be tested without DNA. There are 13 residues in the CDR3. Per germline, CDR1 SGDLS and CDR2 YYNGEE. CDR3 in amino acids: CASRDRTQETQYF.